A selection of T cell receptor beta chains follows, all from one sample in a study of identical twins. Via MiXCR, TCRdb re-called the 5' RACE reads, giving one row per CDR3 protein. The table lists about 690,000 distinct CDR3 sequences, approximately 6.1% of them singletons, with around 2% in the top ten. Sequenced: naive T cells sorted from blood. The receptors shown here come from a man aged 18 to 30 in good health. Both conserved end residues are part of each CDR3.

len: 18; v_gene: TRBV10-3; j_gene: TRBJ2-3; CDR3aa: CAISESSETTLGGDTQYF
len: 15; v_gene: TRBV20-1; j_gene: TRBJ2-1; CDR3aa: CSAKRAGRTYNEQFF
len: 16; v_gene: TRBV20-1; j_gene: TRBJ2-1; CDR3aa: CSARDLGLAGVVGQFF
len: 15; v_gene: TRBV5-1; j_gene: TRBJ2-2; CDR3aa: CASSSRAGVSGELFF
len: 13; v_gene: TRBV27; j_gene: TRBJ2-5; CDR3aa: CASSFGLQETQYF
len: 13; v_gene: TRBV29-1; j_gene: TRBJ1-1; CDR3aa: CSVDRGRNTEAFF
len: 13; v_gene: TRBV12-3/TRBV12-4; j_gene: TRBJ2-1; CDR3aa: CASRQSGTPPQFF
len: 13; v_gene: TRBV29-1; j_gene: TRBJ2-7; CDR3aa: CSVSRGGSTEQYF
len: 14; v_gene: TRBV6-5; j_gene: TRBJ2-7; CDR3aa: CASSSDYPPYEQYF
len: 16; v_gene: TRBV12-3/TRBV12-4; j_gene: TRBJ2-3; CDR3aa: CASSLFEGHTTDTQYF
len: 13; v_gene: TRBV5-1; j_gene: TRBJ2-7; CDR3aa: CASSLTVAHEQYF
len: 16; v_gene: TRBV5-1; j_gene: TRBJ2-4; CDR3aa: CASSLTGEVAKNIQYF
len: 13; v_gene: TRBV7-9; j_gene: TRBJ2-4; CDR3aa: CASSPEGGDIQYF
len: 15; v_gene: TRBV9; j_gene: TRBJ2-7; CDR3aa: CASSVVSGAGYEQYF